A selection of T cell receptor beta chains follows, all from one sample in a study of identical twins. TCRdb reprocessed the 5' RACE reads with MiXCR, giving one entry per CDR3 protein. Of roughly 710,000 distinct CDR3 sequences in the sample, roughly 6% are singletons; the top ten hold around 1.7%. The specimen sequenced was naive T cells sorted from blood. These receptor sequences come from a man younger than 30 in good health. The CDR3 runs from the conserved cysteine through the conserved F or W. A D gene is named only where the DNA matches it firmly. The size of a clone is reported for some rows only, either as once, few or many, or as a class for expanded clones.

J	D	V	size	CDR3	DNA
TRBJ2-5	NA	TRBV14	few	CASSPRALGTQYF	TGTGCCAGCAGCCCCCGGGCCCTCGGGACCCAGTACTTC
TRBJ1-2	NA	TRBV7-9	NA	CASSYTGRYGYTF	TGTGCCAGCAGCTATACGGGGCGCTATGGCTACACCTTC
TRBJ2-7	NA	TRBV29-1	many	CSVPGIDKQYF	TGCAGCGTTCCGGGCATCGACAAGCAGTACTTC
TRBJ1-1	NA	TRBV7-9	many	CASDVGDRDTEAFF	TGTGCCAGCGATGTGGGGGATCGGGACACTGAAGCTTTCTTT
TRBJ2-3	NA	TRBV29-1	NA	CSVAGDYTDTQYF	TGCAGCGTTGCTGGGGATTACACAGATACGCAGTATTTT
TRBJ1-1	NA	TRBV7-6	NA	CASSLIAALNTEAFF	TGTGCCAGCAGCTTAATTGCAGCTTTGAACACTGAAGCTTTCTTT
TRBJ2-7	NA	TRBV3-1	many	CASSPELGRPYEQYF	TGTGCCAGCAGCCCCGAACTAGGGCGTCCCTACGAGCAGTACTTC
TRBJ2-7	TRBD2	TRBV3-1	many	CASSQGLAGGPSYEQYF	TGTGCCAGCAGCCAAGGACTAGCGGGAGGGCCGTCGTACGAGCAGTACTTC
TRBJ2-5	NA	TRBV3-1	few	CASSHETSFQYF	TGTGCCAGCAGCCACGAAACTAGTTTTCAGTACTTC
TRBJ1-5	TRBD1	TRBV5-1	many	CASSLGTGTWPQHF	TGCGCCAGCAGCTTGGGGACAGGAACGTGGCCCCAGCATTTT